The source of this T cell receptor (beta chain) is a study of T-cell reconstitution after alpha-beta-depleted transplantation in children. Regarding the study as a whole: The origin of alpha-beta T cells about two months after transplant was reportedly several hundred expanded graft clones. Surviving recipient T cells and thymic progenitors produced the high day-60 TCRbeta diversity seen in some patients. When one year had passed after transplant, most T-cell counts and diversity came from newly produced T cells.

The sample holds a few counts of this clonotype. No antigen is known for it. Germline CDR1 SQVTM, CDR2 ANQGSEA. The length of the CDR3 is 15 residues. V lost 5 bases and J 0 bases, leaving 17 bases between the germline ends. Unique molecular identifiers were incorporated during preparation of the TCRbeta library. TCRdb reprocessed the PCR reads via MiXCR and lists one record per CDR3 protein. The sample shows 700,000 to 950,000 distinct CDR3 sequences, about 15% of them seen only once. This TCR was sampled from a male patient aged 10 to 17 who had a stem cell transplant for acute lymphoblastic leukemia, so the T cells may come from the graft donor. The chain uses TRBV29-1 and TRBJ2-7; D remains ambiguous. This material consisted of PBMCs, mostly from graft donor cells, taken 360 days after TCRalphabeta/CD19-depleted stem cell transplant. CDR3 in amino acids: CSVLIPLTISYEQYF. The CDR3 nucleotides read TGCAGCGTTCTGATACCATTAACAATCTCCTACGAGCAGTACTTC.